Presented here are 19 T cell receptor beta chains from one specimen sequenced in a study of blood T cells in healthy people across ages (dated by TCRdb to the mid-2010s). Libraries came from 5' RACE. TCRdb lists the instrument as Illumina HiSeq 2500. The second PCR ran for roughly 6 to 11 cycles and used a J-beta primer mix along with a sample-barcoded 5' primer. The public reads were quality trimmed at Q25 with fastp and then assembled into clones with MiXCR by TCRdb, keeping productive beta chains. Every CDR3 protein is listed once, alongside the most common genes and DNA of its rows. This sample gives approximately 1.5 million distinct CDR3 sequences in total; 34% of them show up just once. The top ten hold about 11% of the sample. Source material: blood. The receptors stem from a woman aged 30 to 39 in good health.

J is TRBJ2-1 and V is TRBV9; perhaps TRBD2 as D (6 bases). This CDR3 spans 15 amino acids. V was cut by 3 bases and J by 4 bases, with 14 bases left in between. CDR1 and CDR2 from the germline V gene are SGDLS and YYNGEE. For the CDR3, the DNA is TGTGCCAGCAGCGATGCGGGGAGCGGGTACAATGAGCAGTTCTTC. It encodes CASSDAGSGYNEQFF. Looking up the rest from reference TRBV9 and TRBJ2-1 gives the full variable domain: DSGVTQTPKHLITATGQRVTLRCSPRSGDLSVYWYQQSLDQGLQFLIQYYNGEERAKGNILERFSAQQFPDLHSELNLSSLELGDSALYFCASSDAGSGYNEQFFGPGTRLTVL.

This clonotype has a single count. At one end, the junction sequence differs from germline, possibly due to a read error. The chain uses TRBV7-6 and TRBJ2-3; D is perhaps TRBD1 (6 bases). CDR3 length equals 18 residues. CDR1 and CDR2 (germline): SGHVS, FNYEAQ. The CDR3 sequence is CVSSPALGGATTTDTQYF. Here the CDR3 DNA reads TGTGTCAGCAGCCCAGCGTTAGGGGGAGCGACAACCACAGATACGCAGTATTTT.

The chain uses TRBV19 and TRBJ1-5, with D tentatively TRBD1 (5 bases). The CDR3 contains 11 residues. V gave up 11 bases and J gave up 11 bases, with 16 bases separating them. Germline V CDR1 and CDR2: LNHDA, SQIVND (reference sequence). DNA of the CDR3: TGTGCCGGGGGAACAGCCACGGCCCAGCATTTT. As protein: CAGGTATAQHF.

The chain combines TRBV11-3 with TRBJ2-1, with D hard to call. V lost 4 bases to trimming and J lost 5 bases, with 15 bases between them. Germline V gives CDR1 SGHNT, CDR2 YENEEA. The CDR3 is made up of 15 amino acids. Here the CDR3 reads CASSSPLNSDNEQFF. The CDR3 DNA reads TGTGCCAGCAGCTCACCACTTAACTCGGACAATGAGCAGTTCTTC.

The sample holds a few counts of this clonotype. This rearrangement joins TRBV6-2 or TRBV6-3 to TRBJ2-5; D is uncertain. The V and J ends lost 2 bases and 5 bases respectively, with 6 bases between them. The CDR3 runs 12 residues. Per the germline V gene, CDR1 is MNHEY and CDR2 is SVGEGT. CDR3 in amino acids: CASSYAVETQYF. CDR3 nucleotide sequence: TGTGCCAGCAGTTACGCGGTCGAGACCCAGTACTTC.

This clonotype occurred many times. The CDR3 reads CASSHSGTADSTDTQYF. In DNA form, the CDR3 reads TGTGCCAGCAGCCATTCCGGGACCGCAGATTCCACAGATACGCAGTATTTT. The V call is TRBV4-2, the J call TRBJ2-3; D tentatively fits TRBD1 or TRBD2 (5 bases each). This CDR3 spans 17 amino acids. Germline assignment: CDR1 LGHNA and CDR2 YNFKEQ. Trimming cost V 3 bases and J 2 bases, with 18 bases left between them.

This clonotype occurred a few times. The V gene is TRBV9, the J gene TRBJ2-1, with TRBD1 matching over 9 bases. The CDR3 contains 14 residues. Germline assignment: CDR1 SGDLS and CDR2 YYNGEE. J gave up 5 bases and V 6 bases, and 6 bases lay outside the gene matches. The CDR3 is CASTPGQGHNEQFF. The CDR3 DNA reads TGTGCCAGCACCCCGGGACAGGGCCACAATGAGCAGTTCTTC.

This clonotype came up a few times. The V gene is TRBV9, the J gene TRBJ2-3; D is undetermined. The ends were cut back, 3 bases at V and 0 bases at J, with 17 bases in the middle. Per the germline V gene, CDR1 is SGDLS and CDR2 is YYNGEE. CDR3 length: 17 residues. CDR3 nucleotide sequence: TGTGCCAGCAGCGCCGAACCGACGGGTGCTAGCACAGATACGCAGTATTTT. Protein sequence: CASSAEPTGASTDTQYF.

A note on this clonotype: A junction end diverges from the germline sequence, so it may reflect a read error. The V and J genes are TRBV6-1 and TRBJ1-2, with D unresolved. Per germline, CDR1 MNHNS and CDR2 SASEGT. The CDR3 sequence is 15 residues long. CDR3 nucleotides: TGCGCCAGCAGTGAAGCTAAGGGCCTAAACTATGGCTACACCTTC. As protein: CASSEAKGLNYGYTF.

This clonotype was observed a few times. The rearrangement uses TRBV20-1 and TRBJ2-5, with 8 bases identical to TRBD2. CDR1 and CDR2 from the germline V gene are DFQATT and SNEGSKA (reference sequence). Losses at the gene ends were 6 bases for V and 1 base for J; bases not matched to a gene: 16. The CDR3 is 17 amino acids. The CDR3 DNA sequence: TGCAGTGCCAGGGGTGTCATCCAGCGGGAGAGCCAAGAGACCCAGTACTTC. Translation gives CSARGVIQRESQETQYF.

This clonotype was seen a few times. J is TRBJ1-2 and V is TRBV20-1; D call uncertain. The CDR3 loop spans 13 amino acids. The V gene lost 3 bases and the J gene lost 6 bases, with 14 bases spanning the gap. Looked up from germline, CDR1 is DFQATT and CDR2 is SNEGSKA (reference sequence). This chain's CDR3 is CSASAGGIDGYTF. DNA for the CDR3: TGCAGTGCTAGCGCAGGAGGAATCGATGGCTACACCTTC.

Here the CDR3 DNA reads TGTGCCAGCAGCTTCGATGAGGGCTATGGCTACACCTTC. Its protein is CASSFDEGYGYTF. The chain links TRBV7-9 to TRBJ1-2; no reliable D call. V was clipped by 3 bases and J by 4 bases, with 9 bases between them. This CDR3 has 13 residues. The germline V gene encodes CDR1 SEHNR and CDR2 FQNEAQ (reference sequence).

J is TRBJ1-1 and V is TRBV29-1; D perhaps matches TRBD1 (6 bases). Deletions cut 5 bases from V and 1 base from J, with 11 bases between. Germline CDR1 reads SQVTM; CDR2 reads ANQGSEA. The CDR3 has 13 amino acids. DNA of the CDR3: TGCAGCGTTTATGGACAGCAGAACACTGAAGCTTTCTTT. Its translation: CSVYGQQNTEAFF.

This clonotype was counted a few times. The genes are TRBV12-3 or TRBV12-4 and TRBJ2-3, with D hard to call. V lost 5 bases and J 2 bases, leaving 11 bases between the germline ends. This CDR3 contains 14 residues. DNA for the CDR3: TGTGCCAGCAGTCCCAGGAGCCTCACAGATACGCAGTATTTT. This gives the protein CASSPRSLTDTQYF.

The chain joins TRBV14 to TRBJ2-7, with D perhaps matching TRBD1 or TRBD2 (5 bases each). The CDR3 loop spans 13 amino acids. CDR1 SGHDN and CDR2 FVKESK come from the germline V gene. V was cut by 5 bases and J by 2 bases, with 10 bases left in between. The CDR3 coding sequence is TGTGCCAGCAGCAGGGGAGCCCCCTACGAGCAGTACTTC. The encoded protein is CASSRGAPYEQYF.

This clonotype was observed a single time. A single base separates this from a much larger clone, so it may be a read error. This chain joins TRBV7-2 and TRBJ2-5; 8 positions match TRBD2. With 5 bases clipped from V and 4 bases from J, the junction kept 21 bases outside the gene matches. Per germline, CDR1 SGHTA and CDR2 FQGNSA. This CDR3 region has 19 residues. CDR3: CASSTLGLPGTSIVETQYF. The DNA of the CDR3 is TGTGCCAGCAGCACCTTGGGCCTTCCCGGGACTAGTATTGTAGAGACCCAGTACTTC.

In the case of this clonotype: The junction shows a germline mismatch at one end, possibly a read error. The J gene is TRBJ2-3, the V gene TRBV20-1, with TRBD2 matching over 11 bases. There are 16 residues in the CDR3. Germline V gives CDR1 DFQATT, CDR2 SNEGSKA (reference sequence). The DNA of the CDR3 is TGCAGTGCTAGTACGCGCGCTAGCGGGAGGTCAGATACGCGGTATTTT. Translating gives CSASTRASGRSDTRYF.

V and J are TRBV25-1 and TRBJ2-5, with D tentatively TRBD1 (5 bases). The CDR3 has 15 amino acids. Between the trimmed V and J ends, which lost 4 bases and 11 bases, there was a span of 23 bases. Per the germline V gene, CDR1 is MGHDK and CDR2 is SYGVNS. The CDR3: CASSAGRIGAREQYF. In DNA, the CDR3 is TGTGCCAGCAGTGCTGGGCGGATAGGGGCAAGAGAGCAGTACTTC.

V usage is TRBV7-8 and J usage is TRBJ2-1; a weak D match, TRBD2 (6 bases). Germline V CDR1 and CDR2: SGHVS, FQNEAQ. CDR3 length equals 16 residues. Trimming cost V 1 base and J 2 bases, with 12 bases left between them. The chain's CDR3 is CASSLELRETYNEQFF. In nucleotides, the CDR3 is TGTGCCAGCAGCTTAGAGTTGCGGGAAACCTACAATGAGCAGTTCTTC.